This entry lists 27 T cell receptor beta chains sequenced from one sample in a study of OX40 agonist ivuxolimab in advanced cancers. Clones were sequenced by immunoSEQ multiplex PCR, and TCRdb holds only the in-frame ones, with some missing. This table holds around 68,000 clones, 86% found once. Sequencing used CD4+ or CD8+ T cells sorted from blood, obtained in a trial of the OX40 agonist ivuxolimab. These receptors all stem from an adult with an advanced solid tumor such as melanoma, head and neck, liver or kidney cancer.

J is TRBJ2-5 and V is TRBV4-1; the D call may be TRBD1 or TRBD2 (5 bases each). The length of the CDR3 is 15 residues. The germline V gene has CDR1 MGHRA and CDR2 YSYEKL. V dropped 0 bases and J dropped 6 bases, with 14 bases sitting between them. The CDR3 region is CASSQDPSGGQTQYF. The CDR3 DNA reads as TGCGCCAGCAGCCAAGATCCTAGTGGGGGTCAGACCCAGTACTTC.

CDR3 in amino acids: CASNTGTGAYEQYF. The CDR3 coding sequence is TGCGCCAGCAACACCGGGACAGGGGCCTACGAGCAGTACTTC. The V and J genes are TRBV5-1 and TRBJ2-7; 10 bases fit TRBD1. CDR1 is SGHRS, CDR2 YFSETQ, per germline. CDR3 length equals 14 residues. V shed 6 bases, J shed 2 bases, and the junction held 5 bases outside the gene matches.

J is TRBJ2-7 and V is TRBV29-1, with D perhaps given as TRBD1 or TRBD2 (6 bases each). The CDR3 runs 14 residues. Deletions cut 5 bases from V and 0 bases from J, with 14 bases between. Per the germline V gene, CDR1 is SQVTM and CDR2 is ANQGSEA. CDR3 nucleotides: TGCAGCGTTCGAATAGGGGGGAGCTCCTACGAGCAGTACTTC. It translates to CSVRIGGSSYEQYF.

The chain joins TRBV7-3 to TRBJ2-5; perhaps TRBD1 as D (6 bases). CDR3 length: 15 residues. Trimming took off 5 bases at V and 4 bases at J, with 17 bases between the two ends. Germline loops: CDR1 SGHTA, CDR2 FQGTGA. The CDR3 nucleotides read TGTGCCAGCAGCCCATCCGGGACACTTGTAGAGACCCAGTACTTC. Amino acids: CASSPSGTLVETQYF.

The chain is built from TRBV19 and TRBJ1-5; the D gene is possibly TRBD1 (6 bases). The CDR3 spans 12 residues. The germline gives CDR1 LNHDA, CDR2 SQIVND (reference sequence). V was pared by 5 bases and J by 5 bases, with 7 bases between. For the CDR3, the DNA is TGTGCCAGTAGTTCAGGGGATCAGCCCCAGCATTTT. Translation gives CASSSGDQPQHF. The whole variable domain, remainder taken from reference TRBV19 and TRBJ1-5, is DGGITQSPKYLFRKEGQNVTLSCEQNLNHDAMYWYRQDPGQGLRLIYYSQIVNDFQKGDIAEGYSVSREKKESFPLTVTSAQKNPTAFYLCASSSGDQPQHFGDGTRLSIL.

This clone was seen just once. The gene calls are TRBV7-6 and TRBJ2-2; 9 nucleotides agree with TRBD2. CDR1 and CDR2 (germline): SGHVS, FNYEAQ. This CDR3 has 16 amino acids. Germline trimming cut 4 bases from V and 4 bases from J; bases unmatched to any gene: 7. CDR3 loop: CASSSSGAVITGELFF. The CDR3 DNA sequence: TGTGCCAGCAGCTCTAGCGGGGCGGTAATCACCGGGGAGCTGTTTTTT.

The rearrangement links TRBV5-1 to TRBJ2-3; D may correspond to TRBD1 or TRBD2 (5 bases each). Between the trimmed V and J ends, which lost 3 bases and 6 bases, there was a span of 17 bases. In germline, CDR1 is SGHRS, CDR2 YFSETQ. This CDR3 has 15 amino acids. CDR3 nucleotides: TGCGCCAGCAGCTCGGGGACCAGAGGTCCGGATACGCAGTATTTT. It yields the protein CASSSGTRGPDTQYF.

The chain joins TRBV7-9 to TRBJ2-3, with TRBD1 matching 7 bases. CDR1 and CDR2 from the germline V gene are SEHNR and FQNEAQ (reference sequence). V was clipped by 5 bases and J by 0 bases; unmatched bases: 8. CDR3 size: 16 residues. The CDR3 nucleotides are TGTGCCAGCAGCGCTCGGGACAGCCTTAGCACAGATACGCAGTATTTT. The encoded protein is CASSARDSLSTDTQYF.

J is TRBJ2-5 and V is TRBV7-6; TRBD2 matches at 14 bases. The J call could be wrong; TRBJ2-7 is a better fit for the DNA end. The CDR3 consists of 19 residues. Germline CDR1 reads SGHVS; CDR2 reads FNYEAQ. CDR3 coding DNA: TGTGCCAGCAGCCCCAGAGGGGGGGGACTAGCGGGAGCGTACTACGAGCAGTACTTC. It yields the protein CASSPRGGGLAGAYYEQYF.

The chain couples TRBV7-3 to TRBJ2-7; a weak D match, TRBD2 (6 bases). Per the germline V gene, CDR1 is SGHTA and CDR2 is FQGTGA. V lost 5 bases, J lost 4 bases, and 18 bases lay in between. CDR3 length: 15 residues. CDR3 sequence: CASSPAAGGRYEQYF. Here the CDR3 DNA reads TGTGCCAGCAGCCCAGCAGCTGGAGGGCGGTACGAGCAGTACTTC.

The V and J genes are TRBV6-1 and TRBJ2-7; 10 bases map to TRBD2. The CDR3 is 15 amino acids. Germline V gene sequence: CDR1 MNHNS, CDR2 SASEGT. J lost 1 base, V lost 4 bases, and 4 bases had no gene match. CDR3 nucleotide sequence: TGTGCCAGCAGTGGGCGGACTAGCGGATCCTACGAGCAGTACTTC. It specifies CASSGRTSGSYEQYF.

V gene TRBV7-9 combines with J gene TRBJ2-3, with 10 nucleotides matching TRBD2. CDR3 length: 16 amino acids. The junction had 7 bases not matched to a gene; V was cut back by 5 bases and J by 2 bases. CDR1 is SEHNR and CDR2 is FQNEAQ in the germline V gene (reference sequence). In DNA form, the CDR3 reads TGTGCCAGCAGCGCTAGCGGGAGATCGTACACAGATACGCAGTATTTT. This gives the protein CASSASGRSYTDTQYF.

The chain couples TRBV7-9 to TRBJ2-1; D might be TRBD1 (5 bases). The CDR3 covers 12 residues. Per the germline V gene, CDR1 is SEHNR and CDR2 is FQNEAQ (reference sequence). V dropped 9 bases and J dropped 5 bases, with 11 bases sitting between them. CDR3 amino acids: CASGQGDNEQFF. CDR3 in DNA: TGTGCCAGTGGGCAGGGTGACAATGAGCAGTTCTTC.

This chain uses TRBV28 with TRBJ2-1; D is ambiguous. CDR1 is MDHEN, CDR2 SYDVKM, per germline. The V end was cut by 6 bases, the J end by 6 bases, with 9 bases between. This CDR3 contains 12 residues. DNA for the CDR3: TGTGCCAGCAGCTTCCTCCCCAATGAGCAGTTCTTC. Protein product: CASSFLPNEQFF. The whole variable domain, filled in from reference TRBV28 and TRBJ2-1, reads DVKVTQSSRYLVKRTGEKVFLECVQDMDHENMFWYRQDPGLGLRLIYFSYDVKMKEKGDIPEGYSVSREKKERFSLILESASTNQTSMYLCASSFLPNEQFFGPGTRLTVL.

This CDR3 is CASSLWSALAKNIQYF. The CDR3 region has the DNA TGTGCCAGCAGTTTATGGTCAGCTCTAGCCAAAAACATTCAGTACTTC. The chain recombines TRBV28 with TRBJ2-4; no clear D gene. With 0 bases removed from V and 0 bases from J, the gap between germline ends came to 9 bases. The CDR3 contains 16 residues. Germline CDR1 is MDHEN and CDR2 is SYDVKM.

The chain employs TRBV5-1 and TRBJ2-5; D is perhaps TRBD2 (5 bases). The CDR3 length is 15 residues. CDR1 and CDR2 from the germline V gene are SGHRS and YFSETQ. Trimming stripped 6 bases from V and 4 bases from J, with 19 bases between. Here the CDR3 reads CASNKGRDTLETQYF. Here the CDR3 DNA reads TGCGCCAGCAATAAGGGCCGGGATACTTTAGAGACCCAGTACTTC.

The CDR3 DNA follows: TGCAGCGGTGGACCGGGCAGCCACGAGCAGTACTTC. As protein: CSGGPGSHEQYF. The rearrangement links TRBV29-1 to TRBJ2-7; D remains ambiguous. This CDR3 region has 12 residues. Trimming left V 7 bases short and J 5 bases short, with 15 bases between. Germline V gene sequence: CDR1 SQVTM, CDR2 ANQGSEA.

CDR3 protein: CASKRDSTYEQYF. The CDR3 region has the DNA TGTGCCAGCAAGCGGGACAGTACCTACGAGCAGTACTTC. V gene TRBV6-5 combines with J gene TRBJ2-7; D might be TRBD1 or TRBD2, each matching 7 bases. With 7 bases removed from V and 2 bases from J, the gap between germline ends came to 12 bases. The germline CDR1 and CDR2 sequences are MNHEY and SVGAGI. The CDR3 spans 13 residues.

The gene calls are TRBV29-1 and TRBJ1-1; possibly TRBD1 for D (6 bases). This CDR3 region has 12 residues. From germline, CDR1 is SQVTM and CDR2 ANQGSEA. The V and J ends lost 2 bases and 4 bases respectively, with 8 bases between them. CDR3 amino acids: CSVEQGFTEAFF. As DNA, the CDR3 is TGCAGCGTTGAACAGGGGTTCACTGAAGCTTTCTTT.

For the CDR3, the DNA is TGTGCCAGCAGCGGAACGGAGACCCAGTACTTC. Encoded protein: CASSGTETQYF. The rearrangement joins TRBV11-3 to TRBJ2-5; D gene uncertain. This CDR3 contains 11 residues. Germline V gene lookup returns CDR1 SGHNT and CDR2 YENEEA. Trimming cost V 5 bases and J 5 bases, with 6 bases left between them.

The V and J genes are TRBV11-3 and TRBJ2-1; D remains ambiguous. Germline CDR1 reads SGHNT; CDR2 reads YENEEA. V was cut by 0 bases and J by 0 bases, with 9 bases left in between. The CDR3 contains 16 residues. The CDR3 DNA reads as TGTGCCAGCAGCTTAGATGGCCCTAGCTCCTACAATGAGCAGTTCTTC. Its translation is CASSLDGPSSYNEQFF.

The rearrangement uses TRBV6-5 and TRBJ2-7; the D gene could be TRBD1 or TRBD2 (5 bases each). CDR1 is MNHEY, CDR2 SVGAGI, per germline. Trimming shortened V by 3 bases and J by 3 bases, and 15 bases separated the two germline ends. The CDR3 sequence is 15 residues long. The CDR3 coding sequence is TGTGCCAGCAGTTATGGGACCCCGCCGGGCTACGAGCAGTACTTC. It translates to CASSYGTPPGYEQYF.

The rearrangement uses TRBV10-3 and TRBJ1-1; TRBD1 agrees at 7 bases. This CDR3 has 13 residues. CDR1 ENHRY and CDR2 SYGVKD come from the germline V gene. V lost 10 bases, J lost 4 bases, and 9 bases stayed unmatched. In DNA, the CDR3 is TGTGCCACCAACAGGGGAGGGTCCACTGAAGCTTTCTTT. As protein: CATNRGGSTEAFF.

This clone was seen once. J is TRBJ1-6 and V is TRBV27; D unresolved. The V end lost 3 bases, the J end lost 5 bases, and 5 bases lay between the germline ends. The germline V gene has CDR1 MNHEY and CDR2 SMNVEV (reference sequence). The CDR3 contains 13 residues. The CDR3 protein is CASSFRDNSPLHF. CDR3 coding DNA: TGTGCCAGCAGTTTTAGGGATAATTCACCCCTCCACTTT.

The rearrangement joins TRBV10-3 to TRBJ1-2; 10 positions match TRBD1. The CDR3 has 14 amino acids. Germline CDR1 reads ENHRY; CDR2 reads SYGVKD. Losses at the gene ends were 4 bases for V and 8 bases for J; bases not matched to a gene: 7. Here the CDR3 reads CAISATGGARGYTF. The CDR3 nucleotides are TGTGCCATCAGTGCGACAGGGGGCGCCCGGGGCTACACCTTC.

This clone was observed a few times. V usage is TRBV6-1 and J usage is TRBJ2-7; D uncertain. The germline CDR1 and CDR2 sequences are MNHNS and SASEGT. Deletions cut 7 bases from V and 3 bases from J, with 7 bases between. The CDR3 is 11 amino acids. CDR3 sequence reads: CASTSRYEQYF. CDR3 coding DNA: TGTGCCAGCACATCTCGCTACGAGCAGTACTTC.

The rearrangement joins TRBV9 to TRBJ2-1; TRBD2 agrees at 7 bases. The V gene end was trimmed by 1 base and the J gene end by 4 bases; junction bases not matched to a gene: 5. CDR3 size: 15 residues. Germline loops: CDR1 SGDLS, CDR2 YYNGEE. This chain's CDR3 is CASSVTSDTYNEQFF. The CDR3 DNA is TGTGCCAGCAGCGTAACTAGCGATACTTACAATGAGCAGTTCTTC.